This T cell receptor beta chain was identified during a study of cytomegalovirus exposure and HLA in healthy donors. This CDR3 spans 18 amino acids. After removal of 7 bases from V and 3 bases from J, the junction contained 11 bases not matched to a gene. Germline V lookup: CDR1 LNHDA, CDR2 SQIVND (reference sequence). Here immunoSEQ multiplex PCR was the method, and the copy in TCRdb shows in-frame clones only, minus some. There are about 160,000 clones in the sample; almost 85% occur only once, and roughly 10% lies in the top ten. The chain carries TRBV19 and TRBJ2-2; 13 bases map to TRBD2. Sequenced material: PBMCs. The TCR comes from a man younger than 45 in good health and CMV-seropositive. CDR3 protein: CASTPPPGLAGYTGELFF. For the CDR3, the DNA is TGTGCCAGTACCCCCCCACCGGGACTAGCGGGATACACCGGGGAGCTGTTTTTT.